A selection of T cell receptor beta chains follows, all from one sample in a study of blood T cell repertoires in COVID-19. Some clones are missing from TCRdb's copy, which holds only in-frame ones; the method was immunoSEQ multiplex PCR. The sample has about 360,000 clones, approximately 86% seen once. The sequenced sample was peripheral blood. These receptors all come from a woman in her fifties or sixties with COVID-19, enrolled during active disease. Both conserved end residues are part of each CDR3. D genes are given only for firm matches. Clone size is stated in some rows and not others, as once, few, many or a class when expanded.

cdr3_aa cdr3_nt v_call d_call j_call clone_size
CASALDRGLLRDQPQHF TGTGCCAGCGCCCTTGATCGGGGACTCCTAAGAGATCAGCCCCAGCATTTT TRBV7-9 NA TRBJ1-5 NA
CASSTQIGQPQHF TGTGCCAGTAGTACACAGATCGGACAGCCCCAGCATTTT TRBV19 NA TRBJ1-5 NA
CASSQPWTEDYGYTF TGCGCCAGCAGCCAACCCTGGACTGAAGACTATGGCTACACCTTC TRBV4-1 NA TRBJ1-2 NA
CASSFGLAVYEQYF TGTGCCAGCAGCTTCGGACTAGCAGTCTACGAGCAGTACTTC TRBV7-8 TRBD2 TRBJ2-7 NA
CASSQTGLAGNNEQFF TGTGCCAGCAGCCAAACGGGACTAGCGGGAAACAATGAGCAGTTCTTC TRBV2 TRBD2 TRBJ2-1 NA
CASSRRDRGLYGYTF TGTGCCAGCAGCCGTCGGGACAGGGGGCTCTATGGCTACACCTTC TRBV5-6 TRBD1 TRBJ1-2 NA
CASSHPGGTSGTGELFF TGTGCCAGCAGCCATCCTGGCGGGACTAGCGGCACCGGGGAGCTGTTTTTT TRBV4-2 TRBD2 TRBJ2-2 NA
CASTPRGNTEAFF TGTGCCAGCACCCCACGAGGGAACACTGAAGCTTTCTTT TRBV6-5 NA TRBJ1-1 NA
CAWSRRDSSYSPLHF TGTGCCTGGAGCAGACGGGATAGCTCGTATTCACCCCTCCACTTT TRBV30 NA TRBJ1-6 NA
CASGGGVSGNTIYF TGTGCTAGTGGCGGCGGGGTATCTGGAAACACCATATATTTT TRBV12-5 NA TRBJ1-3 NA
CASRNREHQPQHF TGTGCCAGCAGGAACCGTGAGCATCAGCCCCAGCATTTT TRBV2 NA TRBJ1-5 NA
CASSPQPGNTEAFF TGTGCCAGCAGCCCCCAACCGGGGAACACTGAAGCTTTCTTT TRBV9 NA TRBJ1-1 NA
CASRRETQYF TGTGCCAGCAGGAGGGAGACCCAGTACTTC TRBV2 NA TRBJ2-5 NA
CSASGLWGGNTEAFF TGCAGTGCTAGTGGTCTTTGGGGGGGGAACACTGAAGCTTTCTTT TRBV20-1 NA TRBJ1-1 NA
CATHRGQDTEAFF TGTGCCACGCACAGGGGTCAGGACACTGAAGCTTTCTTT TRBV6-5 TRBD1 TRBJ1-1 once
CASSLLAGGSGANVLTF TGTGCCAGCTCACTACTAGCGGGGGGATCTGGGGCCAACGTCCTGACTTTC TRBV18 TRBD2 TRBJ2-6 NA
CASSPQGAGGYTF TGTGCCAGCAGCCCGCAGGGGGCGGGTGGCTACACCTTC TRBV7-3 TRBD1 TRBJ1-2 few
CATSRLGTGGSTDTQYF TGTGCCACCAGCAGACTCGGGACAGGGGGCAGCACAGATACGCAGTATTTT TRBV15 TRBD1 TRBJ2-3 NA
CASSPPSRTNYGYTF TGTGCCAGCTCACCACCGTCCAGGACTAACTATGGCTACACCTTC TRBV18 NA TRBJ1-2 NA
CASSDGRGGGGDTQYF TGCGCCAGCAGTGACGGTCGGGGGGGCGGCGGAGATACGCAGTATTTT TRBV10-2 TRBD2 TRBJ2-3 NA
CASSLTPGIRAEAQYF TGTGCCAGCAGCTTAACCCCAGGGATCCGGGCAGAGGCCCAGTACTTC TRBV11-2 NA TRBJ2-5 NA
CASSPQGPGDQPQHF TGTGCCAGCTCACCTCAGGGCCCGGGGGATCAGCCCCAGCATTTT TRBV18 NA TRBJ1-5 NA